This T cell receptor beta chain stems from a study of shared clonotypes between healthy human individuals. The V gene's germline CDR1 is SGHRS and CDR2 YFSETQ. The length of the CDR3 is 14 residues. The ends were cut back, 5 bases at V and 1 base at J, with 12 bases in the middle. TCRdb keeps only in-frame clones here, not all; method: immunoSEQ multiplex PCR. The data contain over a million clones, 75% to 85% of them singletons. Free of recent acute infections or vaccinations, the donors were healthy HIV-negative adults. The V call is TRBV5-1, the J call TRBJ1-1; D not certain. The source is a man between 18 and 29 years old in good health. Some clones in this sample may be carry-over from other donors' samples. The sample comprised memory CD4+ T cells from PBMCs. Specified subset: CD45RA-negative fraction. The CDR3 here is CASRSRAPNTEAFF. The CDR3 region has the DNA TGCGCCAGCAGAAGTAGGGCCCCGAACACTGAAGCTTTCTTT.